This T cell receptor beta chain was recorded in a study of blood T cells in healthy people across ages. Study-wide findings and caveats: Across the age range, TCR beta diversity per million T cells fell in a roughly linear way.

The study recruited healthy Caucasian donors from Russia who were aged about 6 to 95. Every sample gave at least 5 micrograms of total RNA when it was extracted. This clonotype was counted between two and nine times. Antigen unknown. The CDR3 extends over 15 amino acids. V was pared by 3 bases and J by 2 bases, with 12 bases between. Per germline, CDR1 SGHTA and CDR2 FQGNSA. A J-beta primer mix and a sample-barcoded 5' primer were used in a second PCR of about 6 to 12 cycles. The template-switch adaptor, which had 12 random nucleotides, put a tag on each cDNA molecule. TCRdb re-derived calls from the 5' RACE reads in MiXCR, one entry per CDR3 protein. The sample comprises roughly 900,000 distinct CDR3 sequences, around 48% of which are singletons, and about an eighth rests with the top ten.

The receptor's source is a man in his thirties or forties in good health. Sequences were obtained from blood. The chain recombines TRBV7-2 with TRBJ2-3, with a tentative D call TRBD2 (6 bases). DNA for the CDR3: TGTGCCAGCAGCTTTTCCCGACTAGTCACAGATACGCAGTATTTT. This codes for CASSFSRLVTDTQYF.